The clone carrying this TCR beta chain was seen a few times. Individuals aged roughly 18 to 95 years were recruited from roughly 22 US areas. Two negative PCRs, clearance, or symptom resolution had been documented for recovered Cohort 3 donors. Generated by immunoSEQ multiplex PCR, the TCRdb table keeps only in-frame clones and is missing some. The sample carries some 340,000 clones, roughly 80% recorded once. The sample is drawn from a study of blood T cell repertoires in COVID-19. Losses at the gene ends were 8 bases for V and 6 bases for J; bases not matched to a gene: 7. Germline V gene sequence: CDR1 LGHDT, CDR2 YNNKEL (reference sequence). The CDR3 runs to 14 residues.

Sample: PBMCs or T cells enriched from blood (not recorded which). The V and J genes are TRBV3-1 (or the pseudogene TRBV3-2) and TRBJ1-6, with 7 nucleotides matching TRBD1. The source is a woman aged 50 to 60 who had recovered from COVID-19. The CDR3 sequence: CASQSGTANSPLHF. CDR3 sequence (DNA): TGTGCCAGCCAATCCGGGACAGCTAATTCACCCCTCCACTTT.